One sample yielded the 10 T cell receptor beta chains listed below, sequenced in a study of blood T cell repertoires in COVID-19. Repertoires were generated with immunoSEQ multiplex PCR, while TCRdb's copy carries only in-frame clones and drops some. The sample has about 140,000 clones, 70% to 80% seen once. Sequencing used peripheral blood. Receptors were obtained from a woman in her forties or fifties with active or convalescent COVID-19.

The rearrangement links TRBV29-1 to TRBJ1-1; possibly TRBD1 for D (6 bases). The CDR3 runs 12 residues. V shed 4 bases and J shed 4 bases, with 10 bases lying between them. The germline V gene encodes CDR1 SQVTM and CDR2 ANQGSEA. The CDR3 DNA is TGCAGCGTTGTAGGACAGATCACTGAAGCTTTCTTT. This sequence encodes CSVVGQITEAFF.

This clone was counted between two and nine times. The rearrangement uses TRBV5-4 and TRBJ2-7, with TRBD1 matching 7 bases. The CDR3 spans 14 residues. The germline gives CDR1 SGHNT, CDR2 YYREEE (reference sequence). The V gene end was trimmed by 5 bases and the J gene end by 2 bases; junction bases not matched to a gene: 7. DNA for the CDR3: TGTGCCAGCAGTTCTAGGGACAGCCCCTACGAGCAGTACTTC. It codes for CASSSRDSPYEQYF.

The CDR3 DNA is TGTGCCAGCAGACCCCGCGGGGGTTTCTATGGCTACACCTTC. Its translation is CASRPRGGFYGYTF. The chain carries TRBV27 and TRBJ1-2; possibly TRBD1 for D (5 bases). The CDR3 has 14 residues. V was clipped by 6 bases and J by 4 bases, with 15 bases between them. Germline V gene lookup returns CDR1 MNHEY and CDR2 SMNVEV (reference sequence).

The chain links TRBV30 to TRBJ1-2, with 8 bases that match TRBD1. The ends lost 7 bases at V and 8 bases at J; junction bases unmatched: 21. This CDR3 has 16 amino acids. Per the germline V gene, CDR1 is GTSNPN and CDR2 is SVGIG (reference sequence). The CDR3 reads CAYTGPLQGVASGYTF. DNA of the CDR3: TGTGCCTACACGGGCCCCTTACAGGGGGTTGCTTCGGGCTACACCTTC.

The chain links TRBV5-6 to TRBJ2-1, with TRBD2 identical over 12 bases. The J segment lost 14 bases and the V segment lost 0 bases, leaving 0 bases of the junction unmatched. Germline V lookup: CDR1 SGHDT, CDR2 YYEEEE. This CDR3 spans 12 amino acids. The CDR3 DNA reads TGTGCCAGCAGCTTGGGGACTAGCGGGGAGTTCTTC. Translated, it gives CASSLGTSGEFF.

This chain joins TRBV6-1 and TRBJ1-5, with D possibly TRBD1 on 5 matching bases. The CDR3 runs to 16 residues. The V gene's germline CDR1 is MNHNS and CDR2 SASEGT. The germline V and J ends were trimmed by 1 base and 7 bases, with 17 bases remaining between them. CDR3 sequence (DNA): TGTGCCAGCAGTGAAGGGTCGCGTCAGGGTGGACAGCCCCAGCATTTT. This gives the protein CASSEGSRQGGQPQHF.

Here the CDR3 reads CASSPRGLNGFEQYF. The CDR3 DNA reads TGTGCCAGCAGTCCAAGGGGACTGAACGGGTTCGAGCAGTACTTC. The chain uses TRBV27 and TRBJ2-7; D might be TRBD2 (6 bases). Trimming pared 5 bases from V and 6 bases from J, leaving 20 bases between. Germline lookup yields CDR1 MNHEY and CDR2 SMNVEV (reference sequence). The CDR3 runs 15 residues.

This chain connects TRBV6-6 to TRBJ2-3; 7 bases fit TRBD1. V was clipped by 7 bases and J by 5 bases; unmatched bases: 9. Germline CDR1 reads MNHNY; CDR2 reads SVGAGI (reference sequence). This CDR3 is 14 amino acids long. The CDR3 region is CASTYRGGRDTQYF. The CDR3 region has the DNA TGTGCCAGCACCTACAGAGGGGGCAGAGATACGCAGTATTTT.

CDR3 protein: CAISWRANEKLFF. The CDR3 bases are TGTGCCATCAGCTGGAGGGCTAATGAAAAACTGTTTTTT. This chain uses TRBV10-3 with TRBJ1-4; D call uncertain. The germline V gene encodes CDR1 ENHRY and CDR2 SYGVKD. The CDR3 length is 13 residues. V was clipped by 6 bases and J by 3 bases, with 8 bases between them.

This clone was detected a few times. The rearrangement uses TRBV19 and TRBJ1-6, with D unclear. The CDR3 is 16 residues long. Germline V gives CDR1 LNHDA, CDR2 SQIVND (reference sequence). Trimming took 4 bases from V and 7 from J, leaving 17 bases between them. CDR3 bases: TGTGCCAGTAGTAAAGTGAACACCGGGAGCAATTCACCCCTCCACTTT. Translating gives CASSKVNTGSNSPLHF.